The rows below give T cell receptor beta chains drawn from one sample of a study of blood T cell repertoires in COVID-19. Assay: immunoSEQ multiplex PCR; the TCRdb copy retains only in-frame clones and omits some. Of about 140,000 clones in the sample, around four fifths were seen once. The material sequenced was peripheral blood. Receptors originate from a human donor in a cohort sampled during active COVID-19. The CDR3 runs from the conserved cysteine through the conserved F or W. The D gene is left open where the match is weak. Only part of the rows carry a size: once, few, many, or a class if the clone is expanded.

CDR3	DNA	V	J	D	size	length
CASSTSLAPDTQYF	TGTGCCAGCTCAACATCCTTGGCCCCAGATACGCAGTATTTT	TRBV18	TRBJ2-3	-	-	14
CAWSVLAGGPETQYF	TGTGCCTGGAGTGTACTAGCGGGAGGGCCAGAGACCCAGTACTTC	TRBV30	TRBJ2-5	TRBD2	-	15
CASSGGSGGQETQYF	TGTGCCAGCAGTGGAGGGAGCGGCGGCCAAGAGACCCAGTACTTC	TRBV2	TRBJ2-5	-	-	15
CASSQPGQGTAGANVLTF	TGCGCCAGCAGCCAACCGGGACAGGGAACTGCTGGGGCCAACGTCCTGACTTTC	TRBV4-1	TRBJ2-6	TRBD1	-	18
CASSTGTDTQYF	TGTGCCAGCAGTACGGGCACAGATACGCAGTATTTT	TRBV11-3	TRBJ2-3	-	-	12
CASSLSPPYEQFF	TGTGCCAGCAGTTTATCCCCCCCGTATGAGCAGTTCTTC	TRBV28	TRBJ2-1	-	-	13
CASSPRRGDRGREQYF	TGTGCCAGTAGTCCTCGAAGAGGGGACAGGGGGCGCGAGCAGTACTTC	TRBV19	TRBJ2-7	TRBD1	-	16
CATLDRGAYQPQHF	TGTGCCACCCTAGACCGAGGTGCCTATCAGCCCCAGCATTTT	TRBV28	TRBJ1-5	-	-	14
CASSRDTSYEQYF	TGTGCCAGCAGCCGGGACACCTCCTACGAGCAGTACTTC	TRBV6-2/TRBV6-3	TRBJ2-7	-	-	13
CASSPRTGAGELFF	TGTGCCAGCAGTCCCAGGACAGGTGCCGGGGAGCTGTTTTTT	TRBV27	TRBJ2-2	TRBD1	-	14
CASSLNSGNTIYF	TGTGCCAGCAGTTTAAACAGTGGAAACACCATATATTTT	TRBV12-3/TRBV12-4	TRBJ1-3	-	-	13
CASSQTASYEQYF	TGTGCCAGCAGCCAGACAGCATCCTACGAGCAGTACTTC	TRBV5-4	TRBJ2-7	-	-	13
CATSRDISYEQYF	TGTGCCACCAGCCGGGACATCTCCTACGAGCAGTACTTC	TRBV15	TRBJ2-7	-	-	13
CASSFSEDEQYF	TGTGCCAGCAGCTTTAGTGAGGACGAGCAGTACTTC	TRBV7-9	TRBJ2-7	-	-	12
CASWEMNTEAFF	TGTGCCAGCTGGGAGATGAACACTGAAGCTTTCTTT	TRBV6-5	TRBJ1-1	-	-	12
CASSVANRGSGSGGELFF	TGTGCCAGCAGCGTAGCTAACAGGGGCTCTGGTTCGGGCGGGGAGCTGTTTTTT	TRBV9	TRBJ2-2	TRBD1	-	18
CASRTGTGPTEAFF	TGTGCCAGCAGAACCGGGACAGGGCCCACTGAAGCTTTCTTT	TRBV5-4	TRBJ1-1	TRBD1	-	14
CASSLSSGRVETQYF	TGTGCCAGCAGCTTATCCAGCGGGAGGGTAGAGACCCAGTACTTC	TRBV7-9	TRBJ2-5	TRBD2	-	15
CASSSGYREKDYGYTF	TGTGCCAGCAGTTCTGGATACAGGGAGAAGGACTATGGCTACACCTTC	TRBV27	TRBJ1-2	-	-	16
CASSLSSGYNQPQHF	TGTGCCAGCAGTTTATCGAGCGGGTACAATCAGCCCCAGCATTTT	TRBV27	TRBJ1-5	-	-	15
CASSLLRGAGEQYF	TGTGCCAGCAGCTTACTTCGGGGGGCGGGCGAGCAGTACTTC	TRBV7-6	TRBJ2-7	-	once	14
CASSFIGAGEGTQYF	TGTGCCAGCAGTTTCATAGGGGCGGGAGAGGGGACCCAGTACTTC	TRBV28	TRBJ2-5	TRBD2	-	15
CAISESIGSYEQFF	TGTGCCATCAGTGAGTCTATCGGGAGCTATGAGCAGTTCTTC	TRBV10-3	TRBJ2-1	-	-	14
CASSLMLAGAYEQYF	TGTGCCAGCAGCTTAATGCTAGCGGGAGCTTACGAGCAGTACTTC	TRBV7-3	TRBJ2-7	TRBD2	-	15
CASRPGTQRHTEAFF	TGTGCCAGTAGACCCGGGACTCAAAGGCACACTGAAGCTTTCTTT	TRBV19	TRBJ1-1	-	few	15
CSVARGATNYGYTF	TGCAGCGTTGCCAGGGGGGCTACTAACTATGGCTACACCTTC	TRBV29-1	TRBJ1-2	TRBD1	-	14
CASSFDRGYGYTF	TGTGCCAGCAGTTTTGACAGGGGGTATGGCTACACCTTC	TRBV6-2/TRBV6-3	TRBJ1-2	TRBD1	-	13
CASSQGWGGQIKSNEQFF	TGTGCCAGCAGCCAAGGGTGGGGGGGCCAGATTAAAAGCAATGAGCAGTTCTTC	TRBV3-1/TRBV3-2	TRBJ2-1	-	-	18
CASSLGAVGNTIYF	TGTGCCAGTAGCCTTGGGGCGGTTGGAAACACCATATATTTT	TRBV19	TRBJ1-3	-	-	14
CASSNRDRGRRNEQYF	TGTGCCAGCAGCAACAGGGACAGGGGTCGGAGAAACGAGCAGTACTTC	TRBV11-2	TRBJ2-7	TRBD1	-	16
CASSVSGRGTDTQYF	TGTGCCAGCAGCGTAAGCGGGAGAGGGACAGATACGCAGTATTTT	TRBV9	TRBJ2-3	TRBD2	once	15
CASSWDRGNEQYF	TGTGCCAGCAGTTGGGACAGGGGGAACGAGCAGTACTTC	TRBV6-2/TRBV6-3	TRBJ2-7	TRBD1	-	13
CASTQVTGADTQYF	TGTGCCAGCACCCAGGTTACCGGGGCAGATACGCAGTATTTT	TRBV6-6	TRBJ2-3	-	-	14
CASSQGTGTVYEQYF	TGTGCCAGCAGCCAAGGAACCGGGACAGTTTACGAGCAGTACTTC	TRBV14	TRBJ2-7	TRBD1	-	15
CASSREPGLAGGGEQFF	TGCGCCAGCAGCAGGGAACCGGGACTAGCGGGAGGTGGTGAGCAGTTCTTC	TRBV5-1	TRBJ2-1	TRBD2	-	17
CASSKYYNEQFF	TGTGCCAGCAGCAAATACTACAATGAGCAGTTCTTC	TRBV7-9	TRBJ2-1	-	-	12
CASSQVGASGRPNTGELFF	TGCGCCAGCAGCCAAGTGGGAGCTAGCGGGAGGCCGAACACCGGGGAGCTGTTTTTT	TRBV4-3	TRBJ2-2	TRBD2	-	19
CASSTQGRDIQYF	TGTGCCAGCAGCACTCAGGGAAGGGACATTCAGTACTTC	TRBV7-2	TRBJ2-4	-	-	13
CASSYFGQNTGELFF	TGTGCCAGCAGTTACTTCGGACAGAACACCGGGGAGCTGTTTTTT	TRBV6-2/TRBV6-3	TRBJ2-2	-	few	15
CASSLTSFAGGKTQYF	TGTGCCAGCAGTTTAACCAGCTTTGCGGGAGGGAAGACCCAGTACTTC	TRBV27	TRBJ2-5	TRBD2	-	16
CATSSGHDFEKLFF	TGTGCCACTTCTTCTGGTCATGACTTTGAAAAACTGTTTTTT	TRBV6-6	TRBJ1-4	-	-	14
CASSFAQGGETQYF	TGTGCCAGCAGCTTTGCCCAGGGAGGAGAGACCCAGTACTTC	TRBV7-9	TRBJ2-5	-	-	14
CSAGTGGRAFF	TGCAGTGCTGGGACAGGGGGTAGGGCTTTCTTT	TRBV20-1	TRBJ1-1	TRBD1	-	11
CASSPGQGAGYTF	TGTGCCAGCAGTCCCGGACAGGGCGCTGGCTACACCTTC	TRBV6-5	TRBJ1-2	TRBD1	-	13
CASSRQSRDRVGYTF	TGTGCCAGCAGCCGGCAATCCCGGGACAGGGTCGGCTACACCTTC	TRBV3-1/TRBV3-2	TRBJ1-2	TRBD1	-	15
CASRPSSGNTIYF	TGTGCCAGCAGACCCAGCTCTGGAAACACCATATATTTT	TRBV27	TRBJ1-3	-	-	13
CASSQLNSGETQYF	TGTGCCAGCAGCCAACTGAACTCGGGAGAGACCCAGTACTTC	TRBV3-1/TRBV3-2	TRBJ2-5	-	-	14
CASSRRGQGYNEQFF	TGTGCCAGCAGCCGTCGGGGACAGGGGTACAATGAGCAGTTCTTC	TRBV7-3	TRBJ2-1	TRBD1	-	15
CASSLGGEQYF	TGTGCCAGCAGTTTGGGGGGTGAGCAGTACTTC	TRBV6-5	TRBJ2-7	-	-	11
CASRPREGETQYF	TGTGCCAGCAGACCCAGGGAGGGCGAGACCCAGTACTTC	TRBV6-5	TRBJ2-5	TRBD2	-	13
CASSPERTGSKHTEAFF	TGTGCCAGCAGCCCCGAAAGGACAGGGAGTAAGCACACTGAAGCTTTCTTT	TRBV6-7	TRBJ1-1	TRBD1	-	17
CASSKIAGVNNEQFF	TGTGCCAGCAGCAAGATAGCGGGAGTAAACAATGAGCAGTTCTTC	TRBV7-8	TRBJ2-1	TRBD2	few	15
CASSLNIQPNYGYTF	TGTGCCAGCAGCTTGAATATACAGCCAAACTATGGCTACACCTTC	TRBV5-4	TRBJ1-2	-	few	15
CASSSGTEGQPQHF	TGTGCCAGCAGCTCTGGGACAGAAGGTCAGCCCCAGCATTTT	TRBV7-3	TRBJ1-5	TRBD1	few	14
CASRPTGTSAWCVQYF	TGTGCCAGTAGACCGACCGGGACTAGCGCCTGGTGCGTGCAGTACTTC	TRBV19	TRBJ2-7	TRBD2	-	16
CASSGPDYSSYNEQFF	TGTGCCAGCAGCGGGCCCGACTACAGCTCCTACAATGAGCAGTTCTTC	TRBV11-2	TRBJ2-1	-	-	16
CSVDPWTGGSLNTEAFF	TGCAGCGTTGATCCGTGGACAGGAGGGAGTTTAAACACTGAAGCTTTCTTT	TRBV29-1	TRBJ1-1	TRBD1	-	17
CASSPETGGEPYEQYF	TGTGCCAGTAGTCCCGAGACAGGGGGTGAACCATACGAGCAGTACTTC	TRBV19	TRBJ2-7	TRBD1	-	16
CASSQAETSGSANEQFF	TGCGCCAGCAGCCAAGCCGAGACTAGCGGGAGTGCAAATGAGCAGTTCTTC	TRBV4-1	TRBJ2-1	TRBD2	few	17